This T cell receptor beta chain came from a study of blood T cell repertoires in COVID-19. Study at large: Researchers got acute and convalescent COVID-19 samples from the United States, Italy and Spain.

From germline, CDR1 is MNHNY and CDR2 SVGAGI (reference sequence). The V end lost 6 bases, the J end lost 5 bases, and 13 bases lay between the germline ends. The length of the CDR3 is 13 residues. A few counts support this clone. The protocol was immunoSEQ multiplex PCR, while the TCRdb copy is restricted to in-frame clones and leaves out a portion. The sample yields hundreds of thousands of clones, roughly four fifths seen once. The chain is built from TRBV6-6 and TRBJ2-5; tentative D call: TRBD1 (5 bases). The sequencing sample was made of peripheral blood. This clonotype originated in an elderly woman with acute or convalescent COVID-19. The CDR3 region is CASSRVDEETQYF. CDR3 DNA sequence: TGTGCCAGCAGCAGGGTGGATGAGGAGACCCAGTACTTC.